This T cell receptor (beta chain) was recovered during a study of blood T cell repertoires in COVID-19. Study-level information: Donors in the United States, Italy and Spain gave samples during acute or convalescent COVID-19. PBMCs, B-cell-depleted T cells, or T cells provided the cDNA or gDNA that made up the material.

Seattle enrolled patients during active infection and tracked them longitudinally. Trimming removed 5 bases from V and 3 bases from J; junction bases left unmatched: 6. CDR3 length: 15 residues. Germline V lookup: CDR1 ENHRY, CDR2 SYGVKD. In the original processing: Amplification from reference gene primers served as the basis for estimated nucleated cell counts. The repertoire was sequenced with immunoSEQ multiplex PCR; TCRdb's copy has only in-frame clones and lacks some. For V, J and clone size, that table is used; D and trimming come from the DNA. Of approximately 170,000 clones in the sample, approximately 86% were seen once. This clone was seen a single time.

The chain combines TRBV10-3 with TRBJ2-5; 10 bases are a match to TRBD2. The receptor was derived from an elderly woman with COVID-19, enrolled during active disease. Sequences were obtained from peripheral blood. Here the CDR3 reads CAISLAGEGKETQYF. The CDR3 coding sequence is TGTGCCATCAGTCTAGCGGGAGAAGGTAAAGAGACCCAGTACTTC.